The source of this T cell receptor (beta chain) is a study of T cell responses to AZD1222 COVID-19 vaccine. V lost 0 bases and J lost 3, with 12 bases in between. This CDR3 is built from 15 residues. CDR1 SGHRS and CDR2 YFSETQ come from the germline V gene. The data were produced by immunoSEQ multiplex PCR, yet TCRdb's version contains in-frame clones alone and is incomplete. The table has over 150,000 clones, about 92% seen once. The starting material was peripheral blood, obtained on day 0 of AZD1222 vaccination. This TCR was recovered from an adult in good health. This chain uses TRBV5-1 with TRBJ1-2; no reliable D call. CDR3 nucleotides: TGCGCCAGCAGCTTGGGTGCGGCGAGCGACTATGGCTACACCTTC. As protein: CASSLGAASDYGYTF.